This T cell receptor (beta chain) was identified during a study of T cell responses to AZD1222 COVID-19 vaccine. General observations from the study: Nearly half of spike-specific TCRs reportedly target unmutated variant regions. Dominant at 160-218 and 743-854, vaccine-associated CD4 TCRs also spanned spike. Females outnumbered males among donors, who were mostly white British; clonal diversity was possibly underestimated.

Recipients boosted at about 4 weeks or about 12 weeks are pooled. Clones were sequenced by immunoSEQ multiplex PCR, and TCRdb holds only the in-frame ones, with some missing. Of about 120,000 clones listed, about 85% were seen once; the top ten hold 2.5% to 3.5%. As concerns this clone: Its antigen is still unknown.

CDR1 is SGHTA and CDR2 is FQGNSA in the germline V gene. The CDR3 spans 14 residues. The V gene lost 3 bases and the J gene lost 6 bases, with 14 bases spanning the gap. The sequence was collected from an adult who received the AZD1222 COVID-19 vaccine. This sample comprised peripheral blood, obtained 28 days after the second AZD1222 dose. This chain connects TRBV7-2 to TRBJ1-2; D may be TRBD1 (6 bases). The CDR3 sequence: CASSLVAGANGYTF. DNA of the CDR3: TGTGCCAGCAGCTTGGTTGCAGGGGCGAATGGCTACACCTTC. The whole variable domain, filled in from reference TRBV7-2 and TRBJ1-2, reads GAGVSQSPSNKVTEKGKDVELRCDPISGHTALYWYRQSLGQGLEFLIYFQGNSAPDKSGLPSDRFSAERTGGSVSTLTIQRTQQEDSAVYLCASSLVAGANGYTFGSGTRLTVV.